The clone carrying this T cell receptor (beta chain) was observed a handful of times. Generation of TCR cDNA used 5'RACE template switching (which added a universal primer site and UMIs). Each CDR3 protein is one row after TCRdb ran MiXCR on the 5' RACE reads. The sample has around 300,000 distinct CDR3 sequences, 10% to 15% seen once. This record belongs to a study of T cells after yellow fever vaccination. V shed 2 bases and J shed 0 bases, with 8 bases lying between them. Germline V lookup: CDR1 ENHRY, CDR2 SYGVKD. The CDR3 is 15 residues long. The TCR was taken from a man under 40 who received the YFV17D yellow fever vaccine. The chain combines TRBV10-3 with TRBJ1-5, with D possibly TRBD1 on 6 matching bases. Sequencing was performed on CD4+ T cells sorted from PBMCs, taken 45 days after the yellow fever booster vaccination. CDR3 sequence: CAISEGGSSNQPQHF. DNA for the CDR3: TGTGCCATCAGTGAGGGGGGCAGTAGCAATCAGCCCCAGCATTTT.